This passage covers 15 T cell receptor beta chains from one sample sequenced in a study of OX40 agonist ivuxolimab in advanced cancers. The protocol used for the library was the immunoSEQ multiplex PCR assay. TCRdb mirrors the immuneACCESS table, restricted to in-frame sequences. Some clones are absent from its copies; in checked studies, under half trace to an unresolved V gene, and the reason for the others is unknown. Across this sample there are tens of thousands of clones, with roughly 87% seen only once. Around 1.9% of the sample goes to the ten largest clones. The sequencing here drew on CD4+ or CD8+ T cells sorted from blood, taken in a trial of the OX40 agonist ivuxolimab. The receptors derive from an adult with an advanced solid tumor such as melanoma, head and neck, liver or kidney cancer.

The gene calls are TRBV4-2 and TRBJ2-5, with TRBD1 as a possible D gene (6 bases). This CDR3 region has 15 residues. CDR1 and CDR2 (germline): LGHNA, YNFKEQ. Trimming took 2 bases from V and 1 from J, leaving 11 bases between them. As DNA, the CDR3 is TGTGCCAGCAGCCAAACGGGACAATCCCAAGAGACCCAGTACTTC. Translated, it gives CASSQTGQSQETQYF.

The chain has TRBV27 and TRBJ1-5, with D possibly TRBD1 on 6 matching bases. The CDR3 is made up of 15 amino acids. Germline-derived CDR1 and CDR2 are MNHEY and SMNVEV (reference sequence). The ends were cut back, 4 bases at V and 6 bases at J, with 16 bases in the middle. CDR3 sequence (DNA): TGTGCCAGCAGTTACCTCAGGGGTGAAGCTCAGCCCCAGCATTTT. Protein sequence: CASSYLRGEAQPQHF.

This clone was recorded only once. The chain employs TRBV10-3 and TRBJ1-1; D may be TRBD1 (6 bases). CDR3 length: 13 residues. Germline lookup yields CDR1 ENHRY and CDR2 SYGVKD. V gave up 7 bases and J gave up 1 base, with 10 bases separating them. The CDR3 nucleotides are TGTGCCATCACCCCGGACAGGAACACTGAAGCTTTCTTT. Its protein product is CAITPDRNTEAFF.

The chain combines TRBV4-2 with TRBJ1-4; 7 bases agree with TRBD1. The CDR3 has 15 amino acids. The junction had 10 bases not matched to a gene; V was cut back by 4 bases and J by 8 bases. CDR1 LGHNA and CDR2 YNFKEQ come from the germline V gene. The CDR3 DNA sequence: TGTGCCAGCAGCCTTGCCAGGGGGGAGGGGGAAAAACTGTTTTTT. As protein: CASSLARGEGEKLFF.

The chain employs TRBV18 and TRBJ1-1; 11 nucleotides line up with TRBD1. Germline-derived CDR1 and CDR2 are KGHSH and LQKENI. The CDR3 is made up of 16 amino acids. J was trimmed by 5 bases and V by 3 bases; bases with no gene match: 8. CDR3 nucleotide sequence: TGTGCCAGCTCACCCGGACAGGGGGCTCTTGGGACTGAAGCTTTCTTT. Protein: CASSPGQGALGTEAFF.

Only one count was recorded for this clone. This chain connects TRBV11-3 to TRBJ1-1, with D uncertain. Trimming pared 2 bases from V and 0 bases from J, leaving 13 bases between. The CDR3 runs to 16 residues. The germline V gene encodes CDR1 SGHNT and CDR2 YENEEA. CDR3 in DNA: TGTGCCAGCAGCTTAATGATAGCTTACATGAACACTGAAGCTTTCTTT. It codes for CASSLMIAYMNTEAFF.

Of note for this clone: This is likely a read error, given that the CDR3 carries no conserved phenylalanine or tryptophan at its end. The genes are TRBV6-5 and TRBJ1-1, with a weak D call TRBD1 (6 bases). V lost 5 bases to trimming and J lost 8 bases, with 21 bases between them. The CDR3 contains 15 residues. Germline assignment: CDR1 MNHEY and CDR2 SVGAGI. The CDR3 spells CASSRGDVWRSEAFL. CDR3 in DNA: TGTGCCAGCAGTAGGGGGGACGTGTGGAGATCCGAAGCTTTCCTT.

The V call is TRBV6-1, the J call TRBJ2-3; a possible D gene is TRBD1 (6 bases). The CDR3 is 14 amino acids. Looked up from germline, CDR1 is MNHNS and CDR2 is SASEGT. The V and J ends lost 0 bases and 6 bases respectively, with 10 bases between them. The CDR3 here is CASSEAQGTDTQYF. Here the CDR3 DNA reads TGTGCCAGCAGTGAAGCGCAGGGGACGGATACGCAGTATTTT.

The V gene is TRBV28, the J gene TRBJ2-3; 11 nucleotides match TRBD2. Losses at the gene ends were 7 bases for V and 6 bases for J; bases not matched to a gene: 12. The CDR3 runs 16 residues. Germline values: CDR1 MDHEN, CDR2 SYDVKM. In DNA form, the CDR3 reads TGTGCCAGCACCCCGGGACTAGCGGCCTACGTGGATACGCAGTATTTT. The encoded protein is CASTPGLAAYVDTQYF.

The V call is TRBV6-5, the J call TRBJ2-5, with TRBD2 matching 7 bases. The CDR3 covers 14 residues. The V gene end was trimmed by 10 bases and the J gene end by 7 bases; junction bases not matched to a gene: 15. Germline CDR1 MNHEY, CDR2 SVGAGI. The CDR3 region has the DNA TGTGCCATCAGGCGGACTAGTCACGGCGGGACCCAGTACTTC. As protein: CAIRRTSHGGTQYF.

The rearrangement uses TRBV7-9 and TRBJ2-7; no definite D call. The CDR3 has 13 residues. With 3 bases removed from V and 2 bases from J, the gap between germline ends came to 8 bases. Germline CDR1 SEHNR, CDR2 FQNEAQ (reference sequence). The CDR3 sequence is CASSFAGTYEQYF. The CDR3 coding sequence is TGTGCCAGCAGCTTCGCAGGTACCTACGAGCAGTACTTC.

V usage is TRBV7-2 and J usage is TRBJ1-1; D is unresolved. The CDR3 runs to 13 residues. The V end was cut by 5 bases, the J end by 4 bases, with 11 bases between. Germline V gene data show CDR1 as SGHTA and CDR2 as FQGNSA. The CDR3 loop is CASSGGSGTEAFF. The CDR3 nucleotides are TGTGCCAGCAGCGGTGGCTCGGGCACTGAAGCTTTCTTT. Drawing the rest from reference TRBV7-2 and TRBJ1-1, the complete variable domain is GAGVSQSPSNKVTEKGKDVELRCDPISGHTALYWYRQSLGQGLEFLIYFQGNSAPDKSGLPSDRFSAERTGGSVSTLTIQRTQQEDSAVYLCASSGGSGTEAFFGQGTRLTVV.

On this clone itself: The junction and the germline gene differ at one end; a read error may be behind it. CDR3 residues: CASSHTGTGNEQFF. The CDR3 bases are TGTGCTAGCAGCCATACCGGGACAGGGAATGAGCAGTTCTTC. This rearrangement joins TRBV7-7 to TRBJ2-1; TRBD1 matches 9 bases. From germline, CDR1 is SSHAT and CDR2 FNYEAQ (reference sequence). This CDR3 is 14 amino acids long.

The chain is built from TRBV5-1 and TRBJ2-5; 7 bases line up with TRBD1. Germline V CDR1 and CDR2: SGHRS, YFSETQ. This CDR3 has 13 residues. With 3 bases clipped from V and 4 bases from J, the junction kept 3 bases outside the gene matches. The CDR3 loop reads CASSSDRVETQYF. CDR3 DNA: TGCGCCAGCAGCTCAGACAGGGTAGAGACCCAGTACTTC.

The V gene is TRBV28, the J gene TRBJ1-5; 9 bases map to TRBD1. Germline-derived CDR1 and CDR2 are MDHEN and SYDVKM. Losses at the gene ends were 5 bases for V and 5 bases for J; bases not matched to a gene: 7. The CDR3 runs 15 residues. DNA for the CDR3: TGTGCCAGCAGTCTGGGGGGACAGGGAGATCAGCCCCAGCATTTT. Residues: CASSLGGQGDQPQHF.